What follows describes a single T cell receptor beta chain. In its sample, this clone was seen once. Its antigen is unknown. No base qualities exist here, and no much larger clone lies one base off it. The sample is drawn from a study of control samples from healthy donors and cancer patients (dated by TCRdb to about 2020). Libraries were constructed by the immunoSEQ multiplex PCR assay. This immuneACCESS table, as held by TCRdb, lists in-frame sequences with V and J called but not all clones. Of the missing ones, under half trace to an unresolved V gene in checked studies; the others have no known cause. Within this sample are 150,000 to 200,000 clones, with around 88% of them counted one time only. The ten largest clones add up to around 5.1% of the sample. V ends up 1 base short and J 4 bases short, with an unmatched junction base count of 19. Based on the germline V gene, the CDR1 and CDR2 sequences are SGHVS and FNYEAQ. From cysteine to phenylalanine, the CDR3 is 20 amino acids long. Of the read, only the CDR3 DNA is kept; its 60 bases are in frame from base 1.

Sequencing was carried out using blood. The sequence was obtained from a woman in her twenties or thirties in good health. The sequence joins TRBV7-6 to TRBJ2-1; TRBD2 agrees with 7 junctional bases. In nucleotide form, the sequence is TGTGCCAGCAGCTTAGTCTCCCTGCGGGGGACCCCAGAACAATACAATGAGCAGTTCTTC. This is translated as CASSLVSLRGTPEQYNEQFF.